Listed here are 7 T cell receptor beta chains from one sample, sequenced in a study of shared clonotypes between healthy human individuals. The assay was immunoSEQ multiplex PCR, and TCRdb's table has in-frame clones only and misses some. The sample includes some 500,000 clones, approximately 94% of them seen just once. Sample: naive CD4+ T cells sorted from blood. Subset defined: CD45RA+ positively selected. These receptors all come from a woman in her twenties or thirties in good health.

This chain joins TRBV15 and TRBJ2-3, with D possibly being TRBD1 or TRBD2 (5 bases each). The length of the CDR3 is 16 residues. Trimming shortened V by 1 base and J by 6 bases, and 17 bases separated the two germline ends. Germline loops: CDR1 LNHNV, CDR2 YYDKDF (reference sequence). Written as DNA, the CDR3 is TGTGCCACCAGCAGAGTAAAAGTGGCCGGGACCGATACGCAGTATTTT. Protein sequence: CATSRVKVAGTDTQYF.

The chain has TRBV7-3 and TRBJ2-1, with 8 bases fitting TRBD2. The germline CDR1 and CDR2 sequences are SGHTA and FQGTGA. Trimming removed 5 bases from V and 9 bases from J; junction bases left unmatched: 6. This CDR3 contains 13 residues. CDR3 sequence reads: CASSRAGGGEQFF. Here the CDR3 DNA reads TGTGCCAGCAGCCGCGCGGGAGGCGGTGAGCAGTTCTTC.

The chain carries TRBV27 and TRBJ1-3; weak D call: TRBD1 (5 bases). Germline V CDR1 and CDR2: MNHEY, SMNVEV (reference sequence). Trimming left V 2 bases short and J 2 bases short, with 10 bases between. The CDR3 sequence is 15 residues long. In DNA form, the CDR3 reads TGTGCCAGCAGTTTAACGGGGACTGCTGGAAACACCATATATTTT. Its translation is CASSLTGTAGNTIYF.

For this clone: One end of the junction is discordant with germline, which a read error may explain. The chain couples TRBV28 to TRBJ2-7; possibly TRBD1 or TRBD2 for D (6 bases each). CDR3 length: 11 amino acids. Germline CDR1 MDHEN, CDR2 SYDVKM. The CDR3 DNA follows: TGTGCCAGCAGCCGCCGAGGGGGGATTGACTTC. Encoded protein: CASSRRGGIDF.

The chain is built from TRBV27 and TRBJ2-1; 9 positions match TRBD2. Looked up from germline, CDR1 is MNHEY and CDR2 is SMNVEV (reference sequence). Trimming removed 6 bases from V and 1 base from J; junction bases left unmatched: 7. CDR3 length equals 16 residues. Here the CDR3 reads CASRLAGIESYNEQFF. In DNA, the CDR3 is TGTGCCAGCAGGCTAGCGGGAATTGAGTCCTACAATGAGCAGTTCTTC.

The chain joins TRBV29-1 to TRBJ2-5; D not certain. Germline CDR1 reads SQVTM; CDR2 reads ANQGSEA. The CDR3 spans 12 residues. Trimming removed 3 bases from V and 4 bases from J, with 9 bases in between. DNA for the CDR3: TGCAGCGTTGAGTTTATGGGAGAGACCCAGTACTTC. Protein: CSVEFMGETQYF.

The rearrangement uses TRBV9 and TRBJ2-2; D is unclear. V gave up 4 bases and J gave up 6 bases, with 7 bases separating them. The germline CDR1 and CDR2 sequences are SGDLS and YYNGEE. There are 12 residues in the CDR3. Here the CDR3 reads CASSPTPGELFF. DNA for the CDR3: TGTGCCAGCAGCCCGACCCCCGGGGAGCTGTTTTTT. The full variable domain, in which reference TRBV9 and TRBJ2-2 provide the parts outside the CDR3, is DSGVTQTPKHLITATGQRVTLRCSPRSGDLSVYWYQQSLDQGLQFLIQYYNGEERAKGNILERFSAQQFPDLHSELNLSSLELGDSALYFCASSPTPGELFFGEGSRLTVL.